Sequencing of this T cell receptor (beta chain) was carried out in a study of OX40 agonist ivuxolimab in advanced cancers. In this sample, this clone turned up once. Its antigen is undetermined. Study-level results: At doses 0.1 to 3.0 mg/kg, CD4+ and CD8+ clones expanded. On average, CD8+ T cells showed a greater number of expanded clones than CD4+.

Assay: immunoSEQ multiplex PCR; the TCRdb copy retains only in-frame clones and omits some. The top ten clones hold under 0.8% of a sample with over 95,000 clones, approximately 90% of them seen once. Sequenced here: CD4+ or CD8+ T cells sorted from blood, sampled in a trial of the OX40 agonist ivuxolimab. This clonotype originated in an adult with an advanced solid tumor such as melanoma, head and neck, liver or kidney cancer.

The chain's CDR3 is CASSTPHRGSPEQFF. For the CDR3, the DNA is TGTGCCAGCAGTACCCCACACAGAGGTTCGCCTGAGCAGTTCTTC. The genes are TRBV6-6 and TRBJ2-1; D remains unclear. Germline V CDR1 and CDR2: MNHNY, SVGAGI (reference sequence). The CDR3 is made up of 15 amino acids. V lost 5 bases, J lost 9 bases, and 20 bases lay in between.